This T cell receptor (beta chain) was sequenced in a study of T cell responses to AZD1222 COVID-19 vaccine. With respect to this clone: Its specificity is unknown. Other nucleotide sequences in the sample specify the same CDR3.

Trimming took 0 bases from V and 2 from J; bases not matched to a gene: 4. CDR1 is LGHNA, CDR2 YSLEER, per germline. The CDR3 has 15 residues. Repertoires were generated with immunoSEQ multiplex PCR, while TCRdb's copy carries only in-frame clones and drops some. Found here are about 130,000 clones, 92% of them singletons; the top ten hold under 2%. Study-wide findings and caveats: Nearly half of unique spike-specific TCRs reportedly avoided B.1.351 and B.1.1.7 mutated regions.

This clonotype originated in an adult in good health. J is TRBJ2-7 and V is TRBV4-3, with 7 bases fitting TRBD1. The sample here was peripheral blood, taken on day 0 of AZD1222 vaccination. The CDR3 nucleotides are TGCGCCAGCAGCCAAGATCAGGGGGTTGCCTACGAGCAGTACTTC. It translates to CASSQDQGVAYEQYF.